The 16 T cell receptor beta chains below all came from one sample that was sequenced in a study of identical twins. TCRdb processed the 5' RACE reads anew with MiXCR; each CDR3 protein has one entry. Seen here are roughly 750,000 distinct CDR3 sequences, around 21% observed once, and the top ten hold 4% to 4.5%. These sequences were also reported in another study, on T cells expressing NK-cell markers.

The source material was PBMCs. These receptors all stem from a young woman in good health.

The chain has TRBV7-6 and TRBJ2-1, with 9 bases aligning to TRBD1. The CDR3 contains 15 residues. Looked up from germline, CDR1 is SGHVS and CDR2 is FNYEAQ. With V trimmed by 1 base and J by 8 bases, 6 bases remained unmatched. The CDR3 coding sequence is TGTGCCAGCAGCTTAGTACAGGGGGCGCGGTATGAGCAGTTCTTC. This translates into CASSLVQGARYEQFF.

There are a few counts of this clonotype. V usage is TRBV29-1 and J usage is TRBJ2-1; perhaps TRBD2 as D (6 bases). Germline CDR1 and CDR2: SQVTM and ANQGSEA. V lost 7 bases and J 6 bases, leaving 7 bases between the germline ends. The CDR3 extends over 10 amino acids. The CDR3 is CSGRVNEQFF. The CDR3 DNA reads TGCAGCGGGAGGGTCAATGAGCAGTTCTTC.

The V gene is TRBV5-1, the J gene TRBJ2-7, with unresolved D. V shed 2 bases and J shed 1 base, with 10 bases lying between them. CDR3 size: 14 residues. Germline CDR1 SGHRS, CDR2 YFSETQ. CDR3 DNA: TGCGCCAGCAGCTTCGACGGATCTTCCTACGAGCAGTACTTC. This encodes CASSFDGSSYEQYF. The full variable domain, rest sourced from reference TRBV5-1 and TRBJ2-7, is KAGVTQTPRYLIKTRGQQVTLSCSPISGHRSVSWYQQTPGQGLQFLFEYFSETQRNKGNFPGRFSGRQFSNSRSEMNVSTLELGDSALYLCASSFDGSSYEQYFGPGTRLTVT.

The chain joins TRBV29-1 to TRBJ2-1; the D is unclear. The CDR3 extends over 13 amino acids. Trimming shortened V by 3 bases and J by 7 bases, and 13 bases separated the two germline ends. Germline V gene data show CDR1 as SQVTM and CDR2 as ANQGSEA. CDR3 in DNA: TGCAGCGTTGATCCCCGAAATCGGAATGAGCAGTTCTTC. This codes for CSVDPRNRNEQFF.

Note on this clonotype: Since a much larger clone is just one base distant, this may be a read error. Because the CDR3 is missing its conserved closing phenylalanine or tryptophan, this is likely a read error. The chain has TRBV12-3 or TRBV12-4 and TRBJ2-1, with TRBD2 as a possible D gene (6 bases). V shed 6 bases and J shed 5 bases, with 17 bases lying between them. The CDR3 loop spans 15 amino acids. CDR3 sequence (DNA): TGTGCCAGCAGCCCGTTTAGGGACTTCAACAATGAGCAGTTCTAC. Its translation: CASSPFRDFNNEQFY.

The chain is built from TRBV12-3 or TRBV12-4 and TRBJ1-2; 8 nucleotides align to TRBD1. Losses at the gene ends were 7 bases for V and 4 bases for J; bases not matched to a gene: 2. The CDR3 has 12 residues. The CDR3 coding sequence is TGTGCCAGCAAGACAGGGGCCTATGGCTACACCTTC. As protein: CASKTGAYGYTF.

This clonotype was detected a few times. The chain employs TRBV15 and TRBJ2-1; D remains unclear. The CDR3 sequence is 13 residues long. Germline V gene lookup returns CDR1 LNHNV and CDR2 YYDKDF (reference sequence). With 5 bases removed from V and 6 bases from J, the gap between germline ends came to 11 bases. In DNA, the CDR3 is TGTGCCACCAGCGGAGCGCGAGGCAATGAGCAGTTCTTC. This gives the protein CATSGARGNEQFF.

The table lists this clonotype with a few counts. The chain is built from TRBV20-1 and TRBJ2-7; 7 bases align to TRBD2. V was clipped by 7 bases and J by 0 bases; unmatched bases: 6. The CDR3 spans 13 residues. Germline V CDR1 and CDR2: DFQATT, SNEGSKA (reference sequence). This chain's CDR3 is CSVIAGNSYEQYF. The DNA for the CDR3 is TGCAGTGTAATAGCGGGCAACTCCTACGAGCAGTACTTC.

This clonotype has only a few counts. This chain connects TRBV6-1 to TRBJ2-6; no clear D. Germline V gene lookup returns CDR1 MNHNS and CDR2 SASEGT. The germline V and J ends were trimmed by 6 bases and 4 bases, with 16 bases remaining between them. The CDR3 runs to 16 residues. The CDR3 DNA is TGTGCCAGCAGACCGGGCCTCCGAACGGGGGCCAACGTCCTGACTTTC. Translated: CASRPGLRTGANVLTF.

The CDR3 sequence is CASSARQGEGYTF. The CDR3 DNA reads as TGTGCCAGCAGCGCAAGACAGGGGGAAGGCTACACCTTC. The J gene is TRBJ1-2, the V gene TRBV7-2, with 9 bases matching TRBD1. This CDR3 spans 13 amino acids. From germline, CDR1 is SGHTA and CDR2 FQGNSA. The ends lost 5 bases at V and 8 bases at J; junction bases unmatched: 6.

The chain recombines TRBV7-6 with TRBJ2-7; 7 nucleotides agree with TRBD1. Germline values: CDR1 SGHVS, CDR2 FNYEAQ. The CDR3 spans 15 residues. V gave up 5 bases and J gave up 3 bases; unmatched junction bases: 10. CDR3 loop: CASSPAQDRNYEQYF. In nucleotides, the CDR3 is TGTGCCAGCAGCCCGGCCCAGGACAGGAACTACGAGCAGTACTTC.

The rearrangement uses TRBV7-2 and TRBJ2-3; no reliable D call. Germline CDR1 reads SGHTA; CDR2 reads FQGNSA. The CDR3 spans 18 residues. V was trimmed by 0 bases and J by 4 bases, leaving 20 bases between them. This chain's CDR3 is CASSLAPTPGSGADTQYF. DNA of the CDR3: TGTGCCAGCAGCTTAGCGCCTACTCCGGGTTCAGGCGCAGATACGCAGTATTTT.

This clonotype was observed at least ten times. Germline and junction disagree at one end, which may indicate a read error. The rearrangement uses TRBV6-1 and TRBJ2-3; TRBD1 is a possible D gene (6 bases). Looked up from germline, CDR1 is MNHNS and CDR2 is SASEGT. This CDR3 comprises 14 residues. In DNA, the CDR3 is TGTGCCAGCAGGGTGACAGGCGGCACGGATACGCAGTATTTT. It specifies CASRVTGGTDTQYF.

The V gene is TRBV20-1, the J gene TRBJ2-3, with D maybe TRBD2 (5 bases). The CDR3 is 14 residues long. Trimming left V 6 bases short and J 2 bases short, with 15 bases between. Germline V CDR1 and CDR2: DFQATT, SNEGSKA (reference sequence). The CDR3 protein is CSASTRRLTDTQYF. The CDR3 DNA sequence: TGCAGTGCAAGTACTAGAAGACTCACAGATACGCAGTATTTT.

The sample holds a few counts of this clonotype. V gene TRBV5-1 combines with J gene TRBJ2-1; either TRBD1 or TRBD2 may supply D (5 bases each). Trimming took off 3 bases at V and 5 bases at J, with 12 bases between the two ends. The CDR3 has 14 amino acids. Germline CDR1 SGHRS, CDR2 YFSETQ. CDR3 nucleotides: TGCGCCAGCAGCTGGGCCGGGACCCACAATGAGCAGTTCTTC. Its translation: CASSWAGTHNEQFF.

This clonotype showed up many times. The chain has TRBV20-1 and TRBJ2-7; D is possibly TRBD2 (5 bases). Per germline, CDR1 DFQATT and CDR2 SNEGSKA (reference sequence). The V gene lost 3 bases and the J gene lost 7 bases, with 7 bases spanning the gap. The CDR3 is made up of 10 amino acids. The CDR3 is CSASRGEQYF. In nucleotides, the CDR3 is TGCAGTGCTAGTAGAGGGGAGCAGTACTTC.